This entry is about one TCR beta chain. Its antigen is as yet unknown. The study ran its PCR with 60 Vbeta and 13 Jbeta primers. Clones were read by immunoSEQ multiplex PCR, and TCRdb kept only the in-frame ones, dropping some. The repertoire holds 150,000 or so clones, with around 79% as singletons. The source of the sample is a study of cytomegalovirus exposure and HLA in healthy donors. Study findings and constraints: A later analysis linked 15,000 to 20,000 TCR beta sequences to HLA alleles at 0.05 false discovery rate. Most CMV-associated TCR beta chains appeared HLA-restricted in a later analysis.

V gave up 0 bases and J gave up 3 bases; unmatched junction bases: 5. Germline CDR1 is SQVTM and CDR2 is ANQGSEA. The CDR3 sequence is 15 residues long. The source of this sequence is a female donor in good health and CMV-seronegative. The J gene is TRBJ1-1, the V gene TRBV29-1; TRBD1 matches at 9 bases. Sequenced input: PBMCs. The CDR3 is CSVEDSGQGYTEAFF. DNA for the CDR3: TGCAGCGTTGAAGACTCCGGACAGGGGTACACTGAAGCTTTCTTT.